This T cell receptor (beta chain) was identified during a study of persistence of HIV-infected CD4 T cells. Trimming pared 4 bases from V and 2 bases from J, leaving 9 bases between. Germline assignment: CDR1 SGHTA and CDR2 FQGNSA. The CDR3 has 15 amino acids. This clone was seen only once. Its antigen remains unidentified. The study's findings and limits: TCRbeta richness was lower in CMV- and Gag-responding cells than in anti-CD3/anti-CD28-responding cells.

Sequencing used immunoSEQ version 4 in survey mode. TCRdb's copy holds only in-frame clones and misses some; the assay was immunoSEQ multiplex PCR. The sample holds under 9,000 clones, approximately 81% seen once. The stimulus was lysate of CMV-infected fibroblasts, about 11 ug/mL. Sorting selected CD4+ T cells upregulating both CD40 ligand and CD69. Donors were HIV-1-infected adults who began suppressive ART during chronic infection. Donors had CD4+ T cell counts above 400 cells/uL and were CMV-seropositive. Stimulated PBMCs had first been depleted of CD8+ T cells. This chain links TRBV7-2 with TRBJ2-6; tentative D call: TRBD2 (5 bases). The sample consisted of CD4+ T cells sorted from PBMCs after approximately 19-hour stimulation, taken from a patient who received antiretroviral therapy. The clonotype comes from an adult woman with HIV who was CMV-seropositive. CDR3 nucleotides: TGTGCCAGCAGCTCCGTGCGGGCTGGGGCCAACGTCCTGACTTTC. It specifies CASSSVRAGANVLTF.